This T cell receptor (beta chain) was profiled in a study of beta chain features in type 1 diabetes. General observations from the study: Moderate yet significant TCRB CDR3 shortening was seen in Type 1 diabetes patients in all four CD4+ subsets.

Reverse transcribing all isolated RNA meant expressed TCRB transcripts were sequenced. Assay: immunoSEQ multiplex PCR; the TCRdb copy retains only in-frame clones and omits some. The sample has tens of thousands of clones, approximately 68% seen once. V was pared by 1 base and J by 0 bases, with 13 bases between. The CDR3 extends over 17 amino acids. The germline gives CDR1 SSHAT, CDR2 FNYEAQ (reference sequence). About this clone itself: As yet, its antigen is unknown.

V and J are TRBV7-7 and TRBJ1-5; D might be TRBD1 (5 bases). The specimen sequenced was Tregs from blood. The sequence derives from a woman younger than 30 with type 1 diabetes. CDR3 DNA: TGTGCCAGCAGCTTAGTGCCGGGGGATTATAGCAATCAGCCCCAGCATTTT. Residues: CASSLVPGDYSNQPQHF. The variable domain in full, completed from reference TRBV7-7 and TRBJ1-5, reads GAGVSQSPRYKVTKRGQDVTLRCDPISSHATLYWYQQALGQGPEFLTYFNYEAQPDKSGLPSDRFSAERPEGSISTLTIQRTEQRDSAMYRCASSLVPGDYSNQPQHFGDGTRLSIL.